A selection of T cell receptor beta chains follows, all from one sample in a study of blood T cell repertoires in COVID-19. Clones were read by immunoSEQ multiplex PCR, and TCRdb kept only the in-frame ones, dropping some. The table lists tens of thousands of clones, about 89% of them singletons. The sample consisted of peripheral blood. Receptors originate from a man aged 55 to 70 with active or convalescent COVID-19. Both conserved end residues are part of each CDR3. A D gene is named only where the DNA matches it firmly. Size is stated for part of the rows, as once, few or many counts, or as a class when the clone is expanded.

clone_size	v_call	d_call	cdr3_length	j_call	cdr3_nt	cdr3_aa
once	TRBV30	NA	15	TRBJ1-2	TGTGCCTGGAGTGTATCACGGGGTCAGATTTATGGCTACACCTTC	CAWSVSRGQIYGYTF
NA	TRBV4-2	NA	15	TRBJ1-6	TGTGCCAGCAGCCAAGATCTCGAGGAAAATTCACCCCTCCACTTT	CASSQDLEENSPLHF
NA	TRBV7-2	NA	13	TRBJ2-3	TGTGCCAGCAGCTGGCGGGTTGCAGATACGCAGTATTTT	CASSWRVADTQYF
NA	TRBV10-3	TRBD1	16	TRBJ1-6	TGTGCCATCAGTGAGGTAAAGGGGGCGTCTTATTCACCCCTCCACTTT	CAISEVKGASYSPLHF
few	TRBV18	NA	14	TRBJ1-1	TGTGCCAGCTCACCTACAACAGAGAACACTGAAGCTTTCTTT	CASSPTTENTEAFF
NA	TRBV23-1	NA	15	TRBJ2-5	TGCGCCAGCAGTCACCCGGGACTGTACCAAGAGACCCAGTACTTC	CASSHPGLYQETQYF
NA	TRBV6-2/TRBV6-3	TRBD2	16	TRBJ2-4	TGTGCCAGCAGTCAGGCTAGCGGGGGGCGGTGGAACATTCAGTACTTC	CASSQASGGRWNIQYF
NA	TRBV6-5	TRBD1	15	TRBJ1-1	TGTGCCAGCAGTGACTCCCCGGACAGGGCGACTGAAGCTTTCTTT	CASSDSPDRATEAFF
NA	TRBV30	NA	13	TRBJ1-6	TGTGCCTGGAGTAACAGTTTTAATTCACCCCTCCACTTT	CAWSNSFNSPLHF
NA	TRBV2	NA	14	TRBJ2-7	TGTGCCAGCAAGGATTGGCGCGGCTCCTACGAGCAGTACTTC	CASKDWRGSYEQYF
NA	TRBV6-5	NA	13	TRBJ2-2	TGTGCCAGCACAGGGGTTTACACCGGGGAGCTGTTTTTT	CASTGVYTGELFF
NA	TRBV5-5	NA	16	TRBJ1-1	TGTGCCAGCAGCTTTTTGGGGGGAGGGATGAACACTGAAGCTTTCTTT	CASSFLGGGMNTEAFF